This TCR beta chain was found in a study of T cells after yellow fever vaccination. The study's findings and limits: Subsequent to the booster, the majority of primary-vaccination clones reappeared (96% CD4, 85% to 90% CD8). The study found a weaker secondary response that peaked faster, day 5 versus 15. FACS-sorted repertoires might harbor abundant contaminating clonotypes from the bulk population.

A single record per CDR3 protein comes from TCRdb applying MiXCR to the 5' RACE reads. The sample contains roughly 180,000 distinct CDR3 sequences, 5.5% to 7.5% of which appear only once. This clonotype was seen repeatedly, ten times or more. The antigen remains undetermined. This material consisted of CD4+ T cells sorted from PBMCs, taken on the day of the first yellow fever vaccination. The sequence derives from a man younger than 30 who received the YFV17D yellow fever vaccine.

This CDR3 reads CASSLGGAQDTQYF. In nucleotides, the CDR3 is TGCGCCAGCAGCTTAGGGGGGGCCCAAGATACGCAGTATTTT. J is TRBJ2-3 and V is TRBV5-1; possible D gene TRBD2, 7 bases. The CDR3 consists of 14 residues. Per the germline V gene, CDR1 is SGHRS and CDR2 is YFSETQ. The V and J ends lost 2 bases and 5 bases respectively, with 12 bases between them.